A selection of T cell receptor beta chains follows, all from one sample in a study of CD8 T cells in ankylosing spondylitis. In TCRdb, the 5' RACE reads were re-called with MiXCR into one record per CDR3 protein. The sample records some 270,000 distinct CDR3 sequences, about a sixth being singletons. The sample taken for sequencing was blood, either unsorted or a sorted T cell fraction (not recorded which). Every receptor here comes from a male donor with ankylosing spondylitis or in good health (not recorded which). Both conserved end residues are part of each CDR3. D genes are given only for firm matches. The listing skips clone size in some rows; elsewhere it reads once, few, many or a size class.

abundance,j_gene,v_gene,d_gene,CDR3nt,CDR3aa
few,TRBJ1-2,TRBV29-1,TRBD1,TGCAGCGTTGAAGGACAGGGGTTCTATGGCTACACCTTC,CSVEGQGFYGYTF
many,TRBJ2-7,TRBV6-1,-,TGTGCCAGCAGCGCGACGGGAATAAGAGGCTACGAGCAGTACTTC,CASSATGIRGYEQYF
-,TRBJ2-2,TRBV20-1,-,TGCAGTGCTGCCGGGGAAGTGCCCGGGGAGCTGTTTTTT,CSAAGEVPGELFF
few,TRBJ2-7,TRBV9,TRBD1,TGTGCCAGCAGCGTGCGAACAGGGGCCGAGCAGTACTTC,CASSVRTGAEQYF
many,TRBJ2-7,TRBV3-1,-,TGTGCCAGCAGCCAAGATTTGGCAGCGAGCTCCTACGAGCAGTACTTC,CASSQDLAASSYEQYF
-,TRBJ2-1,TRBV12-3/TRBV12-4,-,TGTGCCAGCAGAAGGCAGCCGAACAATGAGCAGTTCTTC,CASRRQPNNEQFF
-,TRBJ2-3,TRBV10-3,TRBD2,TGTGCCATCAGTGACCCTAGCGGGACCGGGGATACGCAGTATTTT,CAISDPSGTGDTQYF
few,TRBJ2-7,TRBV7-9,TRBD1,TGTGCCAGCAGCCTCGCTACAGGGGGCGACGAGCAGTACTTC,CASSLATGGDEQYF
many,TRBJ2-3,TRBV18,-,TGTGCCAGCTCACCGGATCGATTCGGAGATACGCAGTATTTT,CASSPDRFGDTQYF
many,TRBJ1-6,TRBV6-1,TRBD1,TGTGCCAGCAGTCAGACAGGGGGCTATAATTCACCCCTCCACTTT,CASSQTGGYNSPLHF
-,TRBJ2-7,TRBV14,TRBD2,TGTGCCAGCAGCCACCGACTAGCGGGAAGGCACGAGCAGTACTTC,CASSHRLAGRHEQYF
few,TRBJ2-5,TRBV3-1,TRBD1,TGTGCCAGCAGCCAAGATCCGCGGGACAGGGACGGAGAGACCCAGTACTTC,CASSQDPRDRDGETQYF
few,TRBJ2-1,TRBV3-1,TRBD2,TGTGCCAGCTGCAAGGGACTAGCGGGAGGACAATACAATGAGCAGTTCTTC,CASCKGLAGGQYNEQFF
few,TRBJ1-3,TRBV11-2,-,TGTGCCAGCAGCGGCCCGGGACGGTTATCTGGAAACACCATATATTTT,CASSGPGRLSGNTIYF
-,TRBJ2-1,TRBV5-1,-,TGCGCCAGCAGCTTGGCTTACACAAGCTCCTACAATGAGCAGTTCTTC,CASSLAYTSSYNEQFF
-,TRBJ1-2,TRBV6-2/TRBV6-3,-,TGTGCCAGCAGTATGGACAGCACCTATGGCTACACCTTC,CASSMDSTYGYTF
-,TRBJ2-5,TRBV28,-,TGTGCCAGCACCCCAGGTCTGGGGGGAGAGACCCAGTACTTC,CASTPGLGGETQYF
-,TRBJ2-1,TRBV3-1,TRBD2,TGTGCCAGCAGCCAAGCCCTAGCGGGAGCCAATGAGCAGTTCTTC,CASSQALAGANEQFF
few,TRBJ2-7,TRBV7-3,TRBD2,TGTGCCAGCAGCTTACTAGCGGGAGATTTTGAGGAGCAGTACTTC,CASSLLAGDFEEQYF
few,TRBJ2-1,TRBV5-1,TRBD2,TGCGCCAGCAAAGGGACTAGCGGGATCAATGAGCAGTTCTTC,CASKGTSGINEQFF
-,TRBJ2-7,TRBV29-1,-,TGCAGCGTTGAGGTAGTAAATTCCTACGAGCAGTACTTC,CSVEVVNSYEQYF
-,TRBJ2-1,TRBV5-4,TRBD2,TGTGCCAGCAGCTCGTCCGGGACTAGCATCGATGAGCAGTTCTTC,CASSSSGTSIDEQFF
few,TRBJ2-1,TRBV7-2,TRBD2,TGTGCCAGCAGCTTAGGGGTTAGCGGGAGTTTCGATGAGCAGTTCTTC,CASSLGVSGSFDEQFF
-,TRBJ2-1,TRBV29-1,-,TGCAGCGTCGGGGCCTCCTACAATGAGCAGTTCTTC,CSVGASYNEQFF
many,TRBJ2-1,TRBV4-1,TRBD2,TGCGCCAGCAGCCAAGACAGCCCCGGACTAGCCCCTCCTCAGTTCTTC,CASSQDSPGLAPPQFF
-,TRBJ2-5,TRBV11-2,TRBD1,TGTGCCAGCAGCGGGGTGGACAGGGCCGAGACCCAGTACTTC,CASSGVDRAETQYF
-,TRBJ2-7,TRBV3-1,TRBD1,TGTGCCAGCAGCCAGTCCCTGGACAGGCGACCCTACGAGCAGTACTTC,CASSQSLDRRPYEQYF
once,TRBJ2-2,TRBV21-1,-,TGTGCCAGCAAGCAAAGGGGGACAGGGAACACCGGGGAGCTGTTTTTT,CASKQRGTGNTGELFF